This T cell receptor (beta chain) is from a study of cytomegalovirus exposure and HLA in healthy donors (dated by TCRdb to the late 2010s). About the investigation overall: In an earlier analysis of several hundred of the donors, 276 Gb of sequence data and 117 million unique TCR beta sequences from about 179 million T cells were reported. An early release covering about 600 HLA-typed donors comprised 300 to 350 gigabases of sequencing data and around 80 million unique TCR sequences. Among the roughly 400 genotyped donors, approximately 77% belonged to the genetic ancestry cluster associated with self-reported Caucasian donors. The study aimed to test whether cataloging public T cell receptors could reveal signatures of past pathogen exposure. The study used immunosequencing to profile the T cell repertoires of some 600 subjects and linked those repertoires to cytomegalovirus serostatus. A separate validation cohort of 90 to 150 different subjects was used in addition to the approximately 670-subject first cohort. To predict cytomegalovirus infection status, the study brought together high-throughput TCR immunosequencing, statistical association of individual TCRs with disease status, and machine learning. A later analysis re-examined previously published TCR beta repertoires from just over 650 donors and added high-resolution HLA genotyping to investigate patterns of TCR occurrence. In the later analysis, no new phenotypic data were used to find candidate immune exposures; instead, reliance was placed on TCR beta sequences and their occurrence across donors. An earlier analysis of fewer than 700 of the donors applied high-throughput TCR beta sequencing to assess whether each TCR beta V gene segment acted as functional or pseudogenic. Donor age, sex, ethnicity and CMV serostatus were compiled together with the repertoire data. A later genetic analysis used genome-wide SNP genotypes for about 60% of the 666 donors, treating that subset as a discovery cohort. Every repertoire in the discovery cohort had been generated on one and the same sequencing platform. HLA typing covered class I and class II loci at four-digit resolution. Typing coverage varied by locus: roughly 629-640 donors for A, B, C, DRB1 and DQB1; approximately 500 for DQA1; more than 600 for DPA1; roughly 450 for DPB1. Roughly 5 DR-DQ haplotypes were treated as single units for association and clustering because of strong linkage in the cohort. Among several hundred genotyped donors of the cohort, an average of approximately 200,000 unique TCR beta nucleotide sequences was sequenced per donor, of which about 18% were non-productive.

The cohort consisted of 666 healthy bone marrow donors. Cohort members were all nominally healthy when sampled, although unrecorded immune exposures were likely present. The donor tested CMV seronegative and was one of the 352 seronegative cohort members. A peripheral blood sample was provided by each donor, and peripheral blood mononuclear cells were used for TCR beta sequencing. Genomic DNA was extracted from the blood cell samples with the Qiagen DNeasy Blood Extraction Kit. General findings and caveats noted by the study authors: A further reported finding was that TCR beta sequences accurately predicted the HLA-A and HLA-B alleles for most subjects in the first cohort. For the cohort, immune exposure information was limited to CMV serostatus. In vitro tests confirmed that a few of the cytomegalovirus-associated TCR beta chains recognize cytomegalovirus antigens. The cohort was sequenced for TCR beta chains only, and without alpha or paired-chain data the features that could be detected were limited. Correlated functional status among segregating V segments might reflect linkage disequilibrium, but an unknown experimental factor could not be ruled out. A later analysis found that HLA-associated TCR beta chains were more clonally expanded and had lower generation probabilities than equally common non-associated chains. Roughly uniform sequencing depth across donors was assumed in presence/absence analyses, although this assumption may not hold. Because counts were too low, about 18 rarely observed V segments, including chromosome 9 orphons, were excluded from the earlier analysis of a few hundred of the donors. A later analysis associated 16,951 TCR beta sequences with specific HLA alleles at a false discovery rate of 0.05. When HLA alleles, especially DR and DQ, strongly co-occurred, TCR associations were difficult to assign to individual alleles. A later genetic analysis associated a missense DCLRE1C variant with V-gene and J-gene trimming of TCR beta chains, and an independent cohort replicated the association. A cluster of highly shared sequence variants was judged likely to represent a technical artifact of the sequencing pipeline. Most TCR sequences were observed very rarely across donors, whereas some public TCRs were present in many individuals. According to a later genetic analysis, donors in an Asian-associated ancestry cluster had fewer N-insertions in productive TCRs than the approximately 670-donor mean. Most CMV-associated TCR beta chains appeared to be HLA-restricted in a later analysis, and the HLA associations seemed to be driven largely by CMV exposure. The authors suggested that the approach could potentially be generalized to other disease states and immunological phenotypes. Because HLA typing was unavailable for some donors at each locus, only the typed subset was used in association tests. According to a later analysis, TCR association rates differed among HLA loci, with DRB1 alleles showing the most associated TCRs and HLA-C alleles showing the fewest. A later analysis reported that several top co-occurrence clusters appeared linked to parvovirus B19, influenza, CMV and Epstein-Barr virus. The study gave a list of about 170 TCR beta chains associated with cytomegalovirus. Some IMGT-functional V segments, including TRBV6-2 and TRBV6-3, could not be told apart with the 87-base-pair reads, so those segments were excluded. In both the original and validation cohorts, the classifier was reported to diagnose cytomegalovirus status with high specificity and sensitivity. In an earlier analysis of 587 of the donors, most TCR beta V segments appeared in productive rearrangements about 90% or about 30% of the time, broadly matching IMGT annotations.

The method was the immunoSEQ multiplex PCR assay. For the multiplex PCR, a mixture combining 60 forward primers for TCR Vbeta segments and 13 reverse primers for TCR Jbeta segments was used. The CDR3 region of rearranged TCR beta genes was amplified from genomic DNA by a multiplex PCR assay. Amplified TCR beta libraries were sequenced as 87-base-pair reads on the Illumina HiSeq System. As for the original processing: A later analysis tallied tens of millions of unique TCR beta chains across the 666 repertoires, and approximately 11 million of those chains were shared by two or more donors. Raw reads were error-corrected and collapsed into unique sequences by a nearest-neighbor algorithm in which closely related sequences were merged to remove PCR and sequencing errors. Alignment of CDR3 sequences to IMGT reference sequences was used to assign V, D and J gene segments. For a sequence to be retained, at least a six-nucleotide match to both a V gene segment and a J gene segment was required. A rearrangement was called productive if the CDR3 had no stop codons and remained in frame with V and J, and every other rearrangement was called non-productive. Following IMGT convention, CDR3 was defined as the stretch from the second conserved V-encoded cysteine to the conserved J-encoded phenylalanine. In an earlier analysis of approximately 590 of the donors, sequences lacking an unambiguous match to a single V gene segment were excluded. In an earlier analysis of approximately 550 of the donors, V segments were called functional above 56.7% productive rearrangements and were called segregating when the between-donor standard deviation exceeded 5%. A statistical classification framework was built to diagnose cytomegalovirus status from the catalog of TCR beta chain sequences. V and J gene assignment, in a later analysis, came from comparing TCR nucleotide sequences with IMGT/GENE-DB human TR gene sequences. In a later analysis, CDR3 sequences and most-parsimonious VDJ recombination scenarios were assigned using the TCRdist pipeline. In a later analysis, each TCR beta chain was defined by its CDR3 amino acid sequence together with its V-gene family, and reads without a unique V-gene family were excluded. In a later analysis, around 650 highly shared, low-generation-probability nucleotide sequences were removed to address suspected cross-contamination and a sequencing artifact. In a later analysis, a clonal expansion index for each public chain was calculated from normalized within-repertoire ranks of inferred template counts. A later analysis computed generation probabilities with a VDJ recombination model fitted to out-of-frame rearrangements, and checked the results against IGoR. Hypergeometric tests were used in a later analysis to score TCR-TCR, TCR-HLA and TCR-CMV co-occurrence, with a repertoire-size bias correction applied to the TCR pairs. To estimate false discovery rates, a later analysis permuted the HLA or CMV assignments 20 times. In a later analysis, co-occurring TCRs were grouped using DBSCAN, and TCRdist sequence similarity was added for clustering within HLA-allele-positive subsets. Co-occurrence clustering excluded repertoires with fewer than 30,000 or more than 120,000 public chains, plus five with anomalous nucleotide sharing. The table comes from immuneACCESS by way of TCRdb, which keeps in-frame sequences with V and J called. Part of the clones is missing from these tables; in studies checked, under half for an unresolved V gene and the rest for unknown reasons. The DNA was the basis for D and trimming; V, J and clone size are from that table. The sample records approximately 170,000 clones, just over 75% of which are singletons. 1.5% to 1.8% of the sample lies in the top ten.

The junction shows trimming of 5 bases on V and 4 bases on J, and the gene matches do not reach 9 bases of it. From the cysteine up to the phenylalanine, the CDR3 has a length of 15 residues. The only DNA kept is the CDR3, 45 bases in frame from the first base. The CDR1 and CDR2 encoded by the germline V gene are SGHNT and YENEEA. In this sample, this clone turned up a few times. The specificity of this receptor is unknown. No base-level quality is on record; no much larger clone is a single base apart. The source is a man aged 40-49 years in good health and CMV-seronegative. The receptor chain draws on TRBV11-3 and TRBJ2-5; 8 central nucleotides agree with TRBD1. Input material: PBMCs. The DNA sequence is as follows: TGTGCCAGCAGCCCCCCCGGACAGGGCGGAGAGACCCAGTACTTC. Its amino acids are CASSPPGQGGETQYF. Reference TRBV11-3 and TRBJ2-5 proteins supply the regions before and after the CDR3; the full variable domain is: EAGVVQSPRYKIIEKKQPVAFWCNPISGHNTLYWYLQNLGQGPELLIRYENEEAVDDSQLPKDRFSAERLKGVDSTLKIQPAELGDSAVYLCASSPPGQGGETQYFGPGTRLLVL.